The rows below give T cell receptor beta chains drawn from one sample of a study of blood T cell repertoires in COVID-19. Measured with immunoSEQ multiplex PCR; TCRdb has only the in-frame clones, and not every one. The repertoire holds some 260,000 clones, with roughly 88% as singletons. The sample consisted of peripheral blood. These receptors all stem from a woman between 35 and 50 years old who had recovered from COVID-19. CDR3s include the opening cysteine and the closing phenylalanine or tryptophan. Each record gives: clone size, D gene, J gene, V gene, CDR3 DNA, CDR3 protein. The D gene is left open where the match is weak. Only part of the rows carry a size: once, few, many, or a class if the clone is expanded.

>.|TRBD1|TRBJ2-7|TRBV7-9
TGTGCCAGCAGCTCAAATCTCCCGGGACAGATCTACGAGCAGTACTTC
CASSSNLPGQIYEQYF
>few|.|TRBJ2-3|TRBV18
TGTGCCAGCTCACCCGCAGGGGCCACAGATACGCAGTATTTT
CASSPAGATDTQYF
>.|.|TRBJ2-7|TRBV7-9
TGTGCCAGCAGCTTCGCCTCGGGGGTGAATTACAACTACGAGCAGTACTTC
CASSFASGVNYNYEQYF
>.|.|TRBJ2-2|TRBV20-1
TGTAGTGCTGCAGGGATCGGGGAGCTGTTTTTT
CSAAGIGELFF
>.|TRBD2|TRBJ2-3|TRBV7-3
TGTGCCAGCAGCTCGGGACTAGCGGGCACAGATACGCAGTATTTT
CASSSGLAGTDTQYF
>.|.|TRBJ2-7|TRBV7-8
TGTGCCAGCAGCCATTTAGAAACCTACGAGCAGTACTTC
CASSHLETYEQYF
>few|.|TRBJ1-2|TRBV15
TGTGCCACCAGCAGAGATCCCGCGGGGGCCTACGGCTACACCTTC
CATSRDPAGAYGYTF
>.|TRBD2|TRBJ2-7|TRBV5-8
TGTGCCAGCAGCTCTAGCGGAGACTCCTACGAGCAGTACTTC
CASSSSGDSYEQYF
>.|TRBD1|TRBJ1-2|TRBV2
TGTGCCAGCCAGGGACAGGCCGCCCGGGGCTACACCTTC
CASQGQAARGYTF
>.|.|TRBJ2-3|TRBV28
TGTGCCAGCACTCTGGGCGGGGGCCTAGGAACAGATACGCAGTATTTT
CASTLGGGLGTDTQYF
>once|.|TRBJ1-5|TRBV6-1
TGTGCCAGCAGTGATTGGGGGGGTGGCAATCAGCCCCAGCATTTT
CASSDWGGGNQPQHF
>.|.|TRBJ2-7|TRBV28
TGTGCCAGCAGTGTCATCTGGACTCGCTCCTACGAGCAGTACTTC
CASSVIWTRSYEQYF
>.|TRBD2|TRBJ2-4|TRBV7-3
TGTGCCAGCAGCCCCCAGGGAGGGCTAGCCAAAAACATTCAGTACTTC
CASSPQGGLAKNIQYF
>.|TRBD2|TRBJ2-3|TRBV5-1
TGCGCCTCTACGGGACTAGGGTGGGATACGCAGTATTTT
CASTGLGWDTQYF
>.|.|TRBJ2-5|TRBV7-9
TGTGCCAGCAGCTTGACAGATCAAGAGACCCAGTACTTC
CASSLTDQETQYF
>.|.|TRBJ1-2|TRBV19
TGTGCCAGTACGTGGGGCGGTAGCTATGGCTACACCTTC
CASTWGGSYGYTF
>.|TRBD1|TRBJ2-2|TRBV18
TGTGCCAGCTCACGTGACAGGGATAGGACCGGGGAGCTGTTTTTT
CASSRDRDRTGELFF
>.|.|TRBJ2-7|TRBV13
TGTGCCAGCAGCGCTCCAGGCCGAACCTACGAGCAGTACTTC
CASSAPGRTYEQYF
>.|TRBD2|TRBJ2-7|TRBV4-1
TGCGCCAGCAGCCAAGATGGGGGGGGTTGGGAGCAGTACTTC
CASSQDGGGWEQYF
>.|.|TRBJ2-1|TRBV7-2
TGTGCCAGCAGGCTCCCCCCGGGCAATGAGCAGTTCTTC
CASRLPPGNEQFF
>.|.|TRBJ1-4|TRBV5-1
TGCGCCAGCAGCGTCACAGGAATGGGACTGTTTTTT
CASSVTGMGLFF
>.|TRBD2|TRBJ2-1|TRBV5-1
TGCGCCAGCGGTCGGGGGGACTCCATCGGAGAGCAGTTCTTC
CASGRGDSIGEQFF
>.|.|TRBJ2-2|TRBV7-3
TGTGCCAGCAGCCTAGCCGGGACTTCCACCGGGGAGCTGTTTTTT
CASSLAGTSTGELFF
>.|.|TRBJ2-7|TRBV19
TGTGCCAGTAGTCCCGGGCCGACAGGTGCCTACGAGCAGTACTTC
CASSPGPTGAYEQYF
>few|.|TRBJ1-3|TRBV5-1
TGCGCCAGCACAGAGGGCTTTGGAAACACCATATATTTT
CASTEGFGNTIYF
>.|.|TRBJ2-3|TRBV15
TGTGCCACCAGGCTTCCGGGACTCATCTCCACAGATACGCAGTATTTT
CATRLPGLISTDTQYF
>.|.|TRBJ1-6|TRBV28
TGTGCCAGCAGTCCCCCCGAGGGTTATTCACCCCTCCACTTT
CASSPPEGYSPLHF
>.|.|TRBJ1-2|TRBV7-8
TGTGCCAGCAGCTTGGACAGTGCTAACTATGGCTACACCTTC
CASSLDSANYGYTF
>.|TRBD1|TRBJ1-1|TRBV3-1/TRBV3-2
TGTGCCAGCAGCCCCCGGGACAGGGGTCTCGAAGCTTTCTTT
CASSPRDRGLEAFF
>.|.|TRBJ2-5|TRBV18
TGTGCCAGCTCCTCCCCAGTACGAGGTCAAGAGACCCAGTACTTC
CASSSPVRGQETQYF
>.|.|TRBJ2-1|TRBV24-1
TGTGCCACCGGCTACAGTGGGCGGGGTTCCTACAATGAGCAGTTCTTC
CATGYSGRGSYNEQFF
>.|TRBD1|TRBJ2-5|TRBV6-6
TGTGCCAGCAGTCCCGGGACAGGGGCAAAAGAGACCCAGTACTTC
CASSPGTGAKETQYF
>.|TRBD1|TRBJ2-1|TRBV18
TGTGCCAGCTCACCTTTAGACAGGGGGCTCTACAATGAGCAGTTCTTC
CASSPLDRGLYNEQFF
>.|.|TRBJ2-7|TRBV19
TGTGCCAGTAGTATCCGTGACTACCTGGGCGAGCAGTACTTC
CASSIRDYLGEQYF
>.|.|TRBJ2-1|TRBV6-2/TRBV6-3
TGTGCCAGCAGTTACCCTTTTTTCTCGTACAATGAGCAGTTCTTC
CASSYPFFSYNEQFF
>.|.|TRBJ1-2|TRBV19
TGTGCCAGTAGTATAGTAGAAGTAACTAACTATGGCTACACCTTC
CASSIVEVTNYGYTF
>.|.|TRBJ2-5|TRBV28
TGTGCCAGCAGCGAATGGGCGACATACCAAGAGACCCAGTACTTC
CASSEWATYQETQYF
>.|TRBD1|TRBJ1-5|TRBV28
TGTGCCAGCAATCTCCGGGACAGCCCCCGAGGAGGTCAGCCCCAGCATTTT
CASNLRDSPRGGQPQHF
>.|.|TRBJ2-7|TRBV5-4
TGTGCCAGCAGCTTGGGGGGATTGACAGGTGCCTACGAGCAGTACTTC
CASSLGGLTGAYEQYF
>.|.|TRBJ1-3|TRBV4-2
TGTGCCAGCAGCCTTGAAAGGGGGAATGGAAACACCATATATTTT
CASSLERGNGNTIYF
>.|TRBD1|TRBJ1-6|TRBV7-2
TGTGCCAGCAGCCGGGACAGGGGAGGATCACCCCTCCACTTT
CASSRDRGGSPLHF
>.|.|TRBJ1-6|TRBV19
TGTGCCAGTAGTATAAGAAGCCAGGGAGGGTCACCCCTCCACTTT
CASSIRSQGGSPLHF
>.|.|TRBJ1-2|TRBV21-1
TGTGCCAGCAGCACCTTGTGGTACAGGGACTATGGCTACACCTTC
CASSTLWYRDYGYTF
>.|TRBD1|TRBJ2-7|TRBV9
TGTGCCAGCAGCGTAGGTACAGGGGACTACGAGCAGTACTTC
CASSVGTGDYEQYF
>once|TRBD1|TRBJ1-6|TRBV6-2/TRBV6-3
TGTGCCAGCAGCCTGCGACAGGGAATGGCCCTCCACTTT
CASSLRQGMALHF
>.|.|TRBJ2-4|TRBV19
TGTGCCAGTAGTCTTCGGACAGAAAACATTCAGTACTTC
CASSLRTENIQYF
>.|.|TRBJ1-2|TRBV19
TGTGCCACCCAAGGCTCGGGGGGTGGGTATGGCTACACCTTC
CATQGSGGGYGYTF
>.|.|TRBJ1-6|TRBV4-3
TGCGCCAGCAGCCAAGACAGGACAACTCTTTATTCACCCCTCCACTTT
CASSQDRTTLYSPLHF
>once|.|TRBJ1-3|TRBV2
TGTGCCAGCAGTTACCTCCAGGGCCGTCGGGGAAACACCATATATTTT
CASSYLQGRRGNTIYF
>.|TRBD1|TRBJ1-2|TRBV14
TGTGCCAGCAGCCAAGATCAACGTCAGGGGGAAGGGAATGGCTACACCTTC
CASSQDQRQGEGNGYTF